The T cell receptor beta chain under discussion was sequenced for a study of T cells in women clearing cervical HPV infection. Study information: Case blood drawn at lesion detection; control blood after infection cleared. Whole-study results and caveats: Controls had more TRBV6-7 (approximately 0.16%) than cases (about 0.11%). CIN3+ cases had significantly higher TCR repertoire richness than controls, but evenness did not differ.

Measured with immunoSEQ multiplex PCR; TCRdb has only the in-frame clones, and not every one. This repertoire includes about 40,000 clones. Note on this clone: The antigen is unknown. The read ends 3 residues before the CDR3 terminus; that terminus is restored from the germline J gene.

Dot-blot hybridization genotyped cervical HPV amplified with MY09/MY11 PCR. The CDR3 sequence is 14 residues long. Germline V gives CDR1 SGHVS, CDR2 FNYEAQ. The chain is built from TRBV7-6 and TRBJ2-4, with D perhaps matching TRBD1 (5 bases). The receptor was derived from a woman between 18 and 69 years old with a cervical HPV16 infection that either progressed to CIN3+ or cleared (not recorded which). The sample was blood buffy coat. The CDR3 region is CATRPTPGNYGQYF. The DNA read from the CDR3 is TGTGCCACCAGACCTACTCCAGGGAACTATGGT.